Detailed here is one T cell receptor (beta chain). The target antigen is unknown. Trimming removed 3 bases at V and 0 bases at J, with 9 bases between. In germline, CDR1 is GTSNPN, CDR2 SVGIG (reference sequence). This CDR3 has 13 residues. CD45RO-negative cells were positively selected for CCR7, leaving out terminally differentiated effector memory CD45RA+ cells. As processed by the authors: As immunoSEQ supplied junction-only sequences (without quality scores), filtering differed. Produced via immunoSEQ multiplex PCR; TCRdb's table is partial and in-frame only. V and J calls and clone size follow that table, whereas D and trimming were derived from the DNA. The data hold about 800,000 clones, with approximately 96% observed a single time. The data originate from a study of shared clonotypes between healthy human individuals. Study observations and caveats: Of the naive CD4 clonotypes, 4% to 5% were shared across a handful of donors.

The TCR sequence derives from a man aged 25-40 years in good health. Material: naive CD8+ T cells sorted from blood. The chain links TRBV30 to TRBJ2-7; D is undetermined. The CDR3 coding sequence is TGTGCCTGGAGGCCGGCAGGCTCCTACGAGCAGTACTTC. This sequence encodes CAWRPAGSYEQYF.